This T cell receptor (beta chain) emerged from a study of cytomegalovirus exposure and HLA in healthy donors. General observations from the study: TCR beta V segments were, for the most part, productive about 87% or about 30% of the time in an earlier analysis.

Use of 60 Vbeta and 13 Jbeta primers characterized the PCR. Sequencing was performed with immunoSEQ multiplex PCR; in TCRdb, only in-frame clones are kept and a portion is missing. Of more than 80,000 clones in the sample, more than 75% are singletons; the top ten hold approximately 10%. Comment on this clone: The antigen is not known.

CDR1 and CDR2 (germline): MGHDK, SYGVNS. Trimming took off 1 base at V and 6 bases at J, with 13 bases between the two ends. This CDR3 comprises 15 residues. The chain has TRBV25-1 and TRBJ2-1, with TRBD2 as a possible D gene (6 bases). Sequencing was done on a sample of PBMCs. The clonotype was recovered from a young man in good health and CMV-seropositive. The CDR3 DNA sequence: TGTGCCAGCAGTGAATCGGGCGGGGTAAGCAATGAGCAGTTCTTC. Protein sequence: CASSESGGVSNEQFF.